The count of the clone carrying this T cell receptor beta chain is one. The data were taken from a study of cytomegalovirus exposure and HLA in healthy donors. The CDR3 runs 15 residues. The V gene's germline CDR1 is MDHEN and CDR2 SYDVKM. Trimming removed 2 bases from V and 8 bases from J; junction bases left unmatched: 11. Use of 60 Vbeta and 13 Jbeta primers characterized the PCR. TCRdb's table, derived via immunoSEQ multiplex PCR, lists solely in-frame clones and lacks some. The sample lists about 110,000 clones, about three quarters occurring once. Sequencing used PBMCs. The receptor comes from a woman between 55 and 75 years old in good health and CMV-seropositive. The chain carries TRBV28 and TRBJ1-2; 7 bases line up with TRBD1. This chain's CDR3 is CASSLGATDRLGYTF. The CDR3 region has the DNA TGTGCCAGCAGTTTAGGAGCCACGGACAGGCTCGGCTACACCTTC.